The present TCR beta chain was sequenced within a study of blood T cells in healthy people across ages. Study background: Template-switching capture recovered about one barcoded beta molecule per two T cells. General study results and limits: Diversity estimated from one million T cells was considered an underestimate.

The CDR3 loop spans 20 amino acids. Germline assignment: CDR1 LGHDT and CDR2 YNNKEL (reference sequence). V shed 5 bases, J shed 7 bases, and the junction held 29 bases outside the gene matches. They isolated at least 6 million PBMCs from each sample. This clonotype was counted once. Its target is unknown. A sample-barcoded 5' primer and a J-beta primer mix were used in a second PCR of roughly 7 to 11 cycles. The authors tagged each cDNA molecule using a template-switch adaptor with 12 random nucleotides. TCRdb passed the 5' RACE reads through MiXCR, listing each CDR3 protein once. The data hold about 580,000 distinct CDR3 sequences, with about 45% observed a single time.

The TCR was taken from a man older than 75 in good health. The chain employs TRBV3-1 and TRBJ2-7; TRBD2 agrees at 7 bases. Sample: blood. In DNA form, the CDR3 reads TGTGCCAGCAGCTCCCGGGGAGCGGGATACACGAGAAGGGGCTACAATGAGCAGTACTTC. It translates to CASSSRGAGYTRRGYNEQYF.